The following is a TCR beta chain sequence with its context. Its target antigen remains unknown. No quality values exist for individual bases; no much larger clone is one base distant. This sample is part of a study of CD8 T cells in Susac syndrome (dated by TCRdb to about 2019). Turning to the overall study: Repertoire sequencing was used to test whether CD8+ T cell activation and differentiation in Susac syndrome was antigen driven. Clonality of the CD8+ T cell repertoire was compared between more than 10 healthy donors, roughly 14 Susac syndrome patients and approximately 16 multiple sclerosis patients.

RNA was extracted using the RNeasy kit, and about 0.5 to 1 ug of the RNA was reverse transcribed with random hexamers. The immunoSEQ multiplex PCR assay, covering 54 Vbeta and 13 Jbeta segments, was used to amplify TCR beta CDR3 regions. To correct PCR amplification bias, a synthetic template baseline was used for both primer optimization and computational correction. For the original study's pipeline: Reads were annotated to V, D and J genes per IMGT and analyzed with immunoSEQ Analyzer, keeping only productive sequences. Clonality was calculated as one minus the Shannon entropy normalized by log2 of the number of productive unique sequences. For each patient and control, public and private clones were evaluated among the 100 most prevalent clones. Susac-specific clones were defined as absent from healthy and MS cohorts, around 970 published viral clones and other ImmuneACCESS disease sequences. The public reads were run again by TCRdb, first through fastp at Q25 and then through MiXCR, and only productive beta chains were kept. Rows are unified per CDR3 protein, each entry keeping the most common DNA and genes. TCRdb, not the authors, supplied the V and J calls. The sample profile shows a few hundred thousand distinct CDR3 sequences; about 82% of them were found once. Around 0.21% of the sample comes from the top ten.

Deletion took 6 bases off V and 5 bases off J, with a span of 13 bases between the germline ends. Taken from the germline V gene (reference sequence), the CDR1 and CDR2 loops are LNHNV and YYDKDF. The CDR3 sequence holds 13 residues, the cysteine and phenylalanine included. Left in the record is the CDR3 DNA by itself, 39 bases read in frame from the first base. Findings and caveats that apply to the study as a whole: The number of individuals in the TCR sequencing and HLA analysis was recognized as being relatively small.

High-throughput TCR beta sequencing profiled peripheral blood CD8+ and CD4+ T cells from healthy donors, Susac syndrome patients and multiple sclerosis patients. Multiple sclerosis controls were treatment-naive patients with stable or active relapsing-remitting disease fulfilling revised McDonald criteria. Bulk CD8+ and CD4+ T cells were purified by magnetic negative isolation, while CD8+ TEMRA cells were enriched using FACS. Blood was collected in EDTA tubes and processed within 24 hours, with PBMCs isolated through density gradient centrifugation. PBMCs intended for TCR sequencing were frozen in liquid nitrogen and were later thawed in a 37 degrees C water bath. The sorted or isolated CD4+, CD8+ and CD8+ TEMRA cells reached a purity of at least 90%.

The chain was built from TRBV15 and TRBJ2-5; TRBD1 is perhaps the D gene, given 6 matching bases. The TCR was taken from a human donor with multiple sclerosis. The specimen was CD8+ T cells from PBMCs. The DNA reads as follows: TGTGCCACCAGACAGGGATCGAGGGAGACCCAGTACTTC. It encodes CATRQGSRETQYF.